What follows are 24 T cell receptor beta chains derived from one specimen sequenced in a study of blood T cell repertoires in COVID-19. Some clones are missing from TCRdb's copy, which holds only in-frame ones; the method was immunoSEQ multiplex PCR. This repertoire shows around 63,000 clones, over 55% found once; its top ten account for 4% to 5%. The sample consisted of peripheral blood. These receptors originate from a woman aged 70-85 years with COVID-19, enrolled during active disease.

V and J are TRBV18 and TRBJ1-4, with D hard to call. This CDR3 is built from 13 residues. Between the trimmed V and J ends, which lost 3 bases and 8 bases, there was a span of 10 bases. The germline V gene encodes CDR1 KGHSH and CDR2 LQKENI. CDR3 residues: CASSPREEEKLFF. CDR3 bases: TGTGCCAGCTCACCTCGGGAGGAGGAAAAACTGTTTTTT.

J is TRBJ2-2 and V is TRBV19, with TRBD1 matching 7 bases. Unmatched junction bases numbered 6, after V lost 5 bases and J lost 3 bases. The V gene's germline CDR1 is LNHDA and CDR2 SQIVND (reference sequence). The length of the CDR3 is 15 residues. The CDR3, as DNA: TGTGCCAGTAGTCTCGGACAGGCAGACACCGGGGAGCTGTTTTTT. It yields the protein CASSLGQADTGELFF. The variable domain in full, completed from reference TRBV19 and TRBJ2-2, reads DGGITQSPKYLFRKEGQNVTLSCEQNLNHDAMYWYRQDPGQGLRLIYYSQIVNDFQKGDIAEGYSVSREKKESFPLTVTSAQKNPTAFYLCASSLGQADTGELFFGEGSRLTVL.

The chain is built from TRBV11-1 and TRBJ1-3; 7 bases line up with TRBD1. The CDR3 consists of 14 residues. V lost 3 bases and J lost 2; bases outside the gene matches: 1. CDR1 and CDR2 (germline): SGHAT, FQDESV (reference sequence). CDR3 loop: CASSLGQPGNTIYF. In DNA form, the CDR3 reads TGTGCCAGCAGCTTGGGACAGCCTGGAAACACCATATATTTT.

V usage is TRBV10-2 and J usage is TRBJ2-5, with D possibly matching TRBD1 (5 bases). Germline CDR1 WSHSY, CDR2 SAAADI. Between the trimmed V and J ends, which lost 3 bases and 4 bases, there was a span of 9 bases. This CDR3 contains 13 residues. CDR3 in amino acids: CASSETRAETQYF. For the CDR3, the DNA is TGCGCCAGCAGTGAAACCAGGGCAGAGACCCAGTACTTC.

The CDR3 sequence: CASSPDRGEAFF. CDR3 nucleotides: TGTGCCAGCAGCCCCGACAGGGGGGAAGCTTTCTTT. The rearrangement joins TRBV6-6 to TRBJ1-1; TRBD1 agrees at 9 bases. With V trimmed by 6 bases and J by 8 bases, 4 bases remained unmatched. The germline V gene encodes CDR1 MNHNY and CDR2 SVGAGI (reference sequence). This CDR3 spans 12 amino acids.

This clone was seen a few times. The CDR3 protein is CASTDRPFSSPEAFF. The CDR3 bases are TGTGCCAGTACGGACAGGCCTTTTTCATCACCTGAAGCTTTCTTT. The J gene is TRBJ1-1, the V gene TRBV19; 7 bases are a match to TRBD1. Germline CDR1 is LNHDA and CDR2 is SQIVND (reference sequence). This CDR3 has 15 residues. Trimming cost V 7 bases and J 6 bases; bases outside gene matches: 14.

This rearrangement joins TRBV19 to TRBJ2-1; 10 bases are shared with TRBD1. CDR1 and CDR2 (germline): LNHDA, SQIVND (reference sequence). CDR3 size: 17 residues. The ends lost 5 bases at V and 4 bases at J; junction bases unmatched: 11. DNA for the CDR3: TGTGCCAGTAGTCTGCGGCAGGGACAGGGGATATACAATGAGCAGTTCTTC. This translates into CASSLRQGQGIYNEQFF.

This chain links TRBV6-6 with TRBJ1-3; D ambiguous. This CDR3 spans 14 amino acids. V lost 0 bases and J 1 base, leaving 4 bases between the germline ends. Germline CDR1 reads MNHNY; CDR2 reads SVGAGI (reference sequence). CDR3 loop: CASSYSRSGNTIYF. DNA of the CDR3: TGTGCCAGCAGTTACTCGAGGTCTGGAAACACCATATATTTT.

This clone was seen once. This rearrangement joins TRBV10-3 to TRBJ1-4, with 7 bases lining up with TRBD1. The germline CDR1 and CDR2 sequences are ENHRY and SYGVKD. CDR3 length: 15 amino acids. V was clipped by 6 bases and J by 1 base; unmatched bases: 5. CDR3 residues: CAIRSSGGTNEKLFF. The CDR3 DNA reads TGTGCCATCAGGTCCTCAGGGGGAACTAATGAAAAACTGTTTTTT.

V is TRBV2 and J is TRBJ1-2; TRBD1 matches 11 bases. CDR3 length: 13 residues. In germline, CDR1 is SNHLY, CDR2 FYNNEI. The J segment lost 8 bases and the V segment lost 6 bases, leaving 5 bases of the junction unmatched. CDR3 protein: CASRGTGGLGYTF. CDR3 in DNA: TGTGCCAGCAGGGGGACAGGGGGACTCGGCTACACCTTC.

J is TRBJ1-2 and V is TRBV28, with D possibly TRBD1 on 5 matching bases. Germline V CDR1 and CDR2: MDHEN, SYDVKM. The CDR3 sequence is 13 residues long. V lost 5 bases and J 4 bases, leaving 11 bases between the germline ends. DNA of the CDR3: TGTGCCAGCAGTACGGGGGGTTTCTATGGCTACACCTTC. As protein: CASSTGGFYGYTF.

The chain employs TRBV7-8 and TRBJ1-1, with D perhaps matching TRBD1 (5 bases). V gave up 5 bases and J gave up 7 bases, with 20 bases separating them. CDR1 is SGHVS, CDR2 FQNEAQ, per germline. CDR3 length equals 15 residues. The CDR3 region has the DNA TGTGCCAGCAGCCCCTCCGGGGGGGGAGGCATTGAAGCTTTCTTT. This gives the protein CASSPSGGGGIEAFF.

The J gene is TRBJ2-2, the V gene TRBV11-3; D not resolved. The CDR3 has 14 residues. The germline CDR1 and CDR2 sequences are SGHNT and YENEEA. V lost 1 base and J lost 1, with 4 bases in between. CDR3 in DNA: TGTGCCAGCAGCTTAGCTTGGAACACCGGGGAGCTGTTTTTT. Translation gives CASSLAWNTGELFF.

This clone was detected once. The V and J genes are TRBV18 and TRBJ1-1; weak D call: TRBD1 (5 bases). The CDR3 loop spans 14 amino acids. V was shortened by 3 bases and J by 1 base, with 9 bases between the two germline ends. Germline V CDR1 and CDR2: KGHSH, LQKENI. The CDR3 nucleotides are TGTGCCAGCTCACCGTCCGGACAGAACACTGAAGCTTTCTTT. Its translation is CASSPSGQNTEAFF.

The V and J genes are TRBV5-8 and TRBJ2-4; 8 positions match TRBD1. Germline V CDR1 and CDR2: SGHTS, YDEGEE. Germline trimming cut 1 base from V and 6 bases from J; bases unmatched to any gene: 3. The CDR3 totals 14 residues. The CDR3 sequence: CASSLRQGINIQYF. The CDR3 DNA reads TGTGCCAGCAGCTTGCGACAGGGGATAAACATTCAGTACTTC.

The chain has TRBV15 and TRBJ2-2, with D perhaps TRBD1 (6 bases). The CDR3 runs 17 residues. The V gene lost 0 bases and the J gene lost 4 bases, with 15 bases spanning the gap. Germline V gene sequence: CDR1 LNHNV, CDR2 YYDKDF (reference sequence). CDR3 sequence reads: CATSRDPAGVGTGELFF. DNA of the CDR3: TGTGCCACCAGCAGAGATCCGGCAGGGGTCGGCACCGGGGAGCTGTTTTTT.

The chain has TRBV18 and TRBJ2-1, with a tentative D call TRBD1 (6 bases). The CDR3 loop spans 14 amino acids. V was pared by 1 base and J by 7 bases, with 11 bases between. Germline values: CDR1 KGHSH, CDR2 LQKENI. CDR3 sequence reads: CASSPRGGENEQFF. The CDR3 DNA follows: TGTGCCAGCTCACCACGAGGGGGAGAGAATGAGCAGTTCTTC.

The CDR3 bases are TGCGCCAGCAGCTTGGCGACCCGACAGGGCGAGGAGCTGTTTTTT. This codes for CASSLATRQGEELFF. The chain carries TRBV5-1 and TRBJ2-2; 7 bases match TRBD1. J gave up 10 bases and V 0 bases, and 9 bases lay outside the gene matches. This CDR3 is 15 amino acids long. Germline V CDR1 and CDR2: SGHRS, YFSETQ.

The chain links TRBV5-5 to TRBJ2-5, with D unresolved. Germline CDR1 SGHKS, CDR2 YYEKEE (reference sequence). The V and J ends lost 4 bases and 2 bases respectively, with 6 bases between them. The CDR3 runs to 12 residues. The CDR3 DNA reads as TGTGCCAGCAGCCCACAGCAAGAGACCCAGTACTTC. This translates into CASSPQQETQYF.

The chain combines TRBV2 with TRBJ2-1; tentatively, D is TRBD2 (5 bases). Germline V gene lookup returns CDR1 SNHLY and CDR2 FYNNEI. With 9 bases removed from V and 9 bases from J, the gap between germline ends came to 12 bases. The CDR3 sequence is 11 residues long. The CDR3 region has the DNA TGTGCCAGTCGTGGCGAGGGTGAGCAGTTCTTC. Translated: CASRGEGEQFF.

This clone appeared a few times. The rearrangement links TRBV6-1 to TRBJ1-1; D is unresolved. There are 15 residues in the CDR3. Trimming pared 7 bases from V and 4 bases from J, leaving 19 bases between. Germline lookup yields CDR1 MNHNS and CDR2 SASEGT. The CDR3 region is CASNQVLVAGTEAFF. For the CDR3, the DNA is TGTGCCAGCAATCAGGTACTAGTTGCGGGCACTGAAGCTTTCTTT.

This rearrangement joins TRBV25-1 to TRBJ2-3; the match to TRBD1 covers 11 bases. The V gene end was trimmed by 1 base and the J gene end by 9 bases; junction bases not matched to a gene: 0. In germline, CDR1 is MGHDK, CDR2 SYGVNS. CDR3 length equals 13 residues. The chain's CDR3 is CASSEWTGGTQYF. The CDR3, as DNA: TGTGCCAGCAGTGAATGGACAGGGGGCACGCAGTATTTT.

The genes are TRBV29-1 and TRBJ1-1, with D tentatively TRBD1 (6 bases). This CDR3 is 13 amino acids long. CDR1 SQVTM and CDR2 ANQGSEA come from the germline V gene. V lost 6 bases and J 1 base, leaving 12 bases between the germline ends. CDR3 sequence: CSVPMTGNTEAFF. CDR3 sequence (DNA): TGCAGCGTACCGATGACAGGGAACACTGAAGCTTTCTTT.

This chain joins TRBV7-9 and TRBJ2-1; 7 nucleotides align to TRBD2. V lost 4 bases and J lost 7; bases outside the gene matches: 10. The CDR3 extends over 15 amino acids. Germline V gene lookup returns CDR1 SEHNR and CDR2 FQNEAQ (reference sequence). The CDR3 here is CASSYPRGEGNEQFF. The CDR3 bases are TGTGCCAGCAGCTACCCTCGCGGGGAGGGGAATGAGCAGTTCTTC.